Listed below are T cell receptor beta chains from one sample, sequenced in a study of T-cell reconstitution after alpha-beta-depleted transplantation in children. TCRdb re-called the PCR reads with MiXCR, one entry per CDR3 protein. Altogether around 410,000 distinct CDR3 sequences are present, approximately 10% being singletons, with the ten largest covering 4.5% to 7%. The specimen was PBMCs from the stem cell graft donor, collected from the stem cell graft. These receptors were obtained from a human donor who donated a stem cell graft to a child with acute myeloid leukemia. Both conserved end residues are part of each CDR3. The D gene is left open where the match is weak. Clone size appears in some rows only: once, few, many, or a class for an expanded clone.

TRBJ2-2	TRBV5-1	few	NA	CASTTGENTGELFF	TGCGCCAGCACGACCGGGGAGAACACCGGGGAGCTGTTTTTT
TRBJ2-2	TRBV5-1	NA	NA	CASSLLDRELFF	TGCGCCAGCAGCTTGTTGGACAGGGAGCTGTTTTTT
TRBJ2-1	TRBV19	few	NA	CASSAQISSYNEQFF	TGTGCCAGCTCGGCGCAGATTAGCTCCTACAATGAGCAGTTCTTC
TRBJ2-7	TRBV20-1	few	TRBD1	CSARGRAGGMYEQYF	TGCAGTGCTAGAGGTCGGGCAGGGGGCATGTACGAGCAGTACTTC
TRBJ2-2	TRBV6-4	many	TRBD1	CASRGGADTGELFF	TGTGCCAGCAGAGGGGGCGCGGACACCGGGGAGCTGTTTTTT
TRBJ2-2	TRBV20-1	few	NA	CSAPHPGGGELFF	TGCAGTGCTCCTCACCCCGGGGGCGGGGAGCTGTTTTTT
TRBJ2-1	TRBV11-2	few	TRBD2	CASVPSGGSGSYNEQFF	TGTGCCAGCGTACCATCGGGGGGGAGTGGTTCCTACAATGAGCAGTTCTTC
TRBJ2-2	TRBV5-1	NA	NA	CASSLWAPGTGELFF	TGCGCCAGCAGCTTGTGGGCACCAGGCACCGGGGAGCTGTTTTTT
TRBJ2-2	TRBV7-2	few	TRBD1	CASSLTGTGAGELFF	TGTGCCAGCAGCTTAACCGGGACAGGGGCCGGGGAGCTGTTTTTT
TRBJ1-3	TRBV7-2	NA	NA	CASSLAQTRGGSGNTIYF	TGTGCCAGCAGCTTAGCGCAAACAAGAGGGGGTTCTGGAAACACCATATATTTT
TRBJ2-2	TRBV15	many	NA	CATSERGTGELFF	TGTGCCACCAGCGAACGAGGGACCGGGGAGCTGTTTTTT
TRBJ2-2	TRBV20-1	many	NA	CSANRDTGELFF	TGCAGTGCTAACAGGGATACCGGGGAGCTGTTTTTT
TRBJ2-7	TRBV14	few	TRBD1	CASSQGVRQGTAEQYF	TGTGCCAGCAGCCAAGGGGTTCGACAGGGTACTGCCGAGCAGTACTTC